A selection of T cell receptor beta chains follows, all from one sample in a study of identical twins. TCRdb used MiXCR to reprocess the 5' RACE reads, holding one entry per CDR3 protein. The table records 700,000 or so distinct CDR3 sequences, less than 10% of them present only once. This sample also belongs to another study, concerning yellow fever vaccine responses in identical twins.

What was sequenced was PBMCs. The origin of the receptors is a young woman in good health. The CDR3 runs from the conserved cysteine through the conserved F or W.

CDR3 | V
CASSLIGASSGNTIYF | TRBV5-1
CSALVWGQYQPQHF | TRBV20-1
CSAYRPNNEQFF | TRBV20-1
CAWSVAQATVETQYF | TRBV30
CASSPRRQGYEQYF | TRBV27
CSGNRGDEQFF | TRBV29-1
CASKETGPASEQYF | TRBV10-1
CASTADRAAFF | TRBV19
CASSPRTGATNEKLFF | TRBV4-3
CATSRGAGGSQETQYF | TRBV15
CASSTPGQGNEQFF | TRBV7-9
CSARELWTSGLSSYEQYF | TRBV20-1
CASSSPPTGGGEQYF | TRBV12-3/TRBV12-4
CSARLREVVGNEQFF | TRBV20-1
CASNLGGTNEKLFF | TRBV6-1
CASSSRLGWEMATQYF | TRBV5-1
CASSLVAGLNTQYF | TRBV7-8
CASSLGGVRFEQYF | TRBV5-1
CASGQATSTDTQYF | TRBV7-2
CASSFRTSGSSYNEQFF | TRBV27